This TCR beta chain was sequenced during a study of radiation and T cells in renal cell carcinoma. As for the study in general: Nephrectomy followed 15 Gy stereotactic body radiation by 4 weeks.

Assay used: immunoSEQ multiplex PCR; TCRdb lists only in-frame clones, some missing. The sample gives around 60,000 clones, around three quarters of which show up once; roughly 6.1% is in the top ten. V was cut by 2 bases and J by 6 bases, with 16 bases left in between. This CDR3 comprises 15 residues. Germline CDR1 MNHEY, CDR2 SVGAGI. In this sample, this clone turned up once. The time point here: blood 2 weeks post-SBRT. Documented treatment: 15 Gy SBRT to primary tumor, nephrectomy 4 weeks later. Radiation-treated patients gave blood at baseline, week 2 and week 4. This renal cell carcinoma was of the clear cell type.

V gene TRBV6-5 combines with J gene TRBJ1-1, with D possibly matching TRBD1 (6 bases). Specimen: blood, collected from a patient whose treatment included radiotherapy and nephrectomy. The origin of this receptor is a man in his sixties with renal cell carcinoma. The CDR3 DNA reads TGTGCCAGCAGTTACGAGACAGGTTTGAAAGCTGAAGCTTTCTTT. Its protein product is CASSYETGLKAEAFF.